This T cell receptor beta chain was obtained from a study of T cell responses to AZD1222 COVID-19 vaccine. Using immunoSEQ multiplex PCR, the repertoire was profiled, and TCRdb retains in-frame clones only, with some absent. Of 110,000 to 150,000 clones listed, 75% to 90% are singletons. The CDR3 contains 15 residues. Germline V gene data show CDR1 as ENHRY and CDR2 as SYGVKD. J gave up 3 bases and V 6 bases, and 9 bases lay outside the gene matches. A note on this clone: The antigen remains undetermined.

The study, taken as a whole, reports: Spike regions recognized by vaccine-associated CD4 TCRs spanned the protein, led by 160-218 and 743-854. Nearly half of unique spike-specific TCRs reportedly avoided B.1.351 and B.1.1.7 mutated regions. Possibly, clonal diversity was underestimated; donors were largely white British and included more females.

This chain joins TRBV10-3 and TRBJ2-7, with 9 nucleotides matching TRBD1. The starting material was peripheral blood, obtained on day 0 of AZD1222 vaccination. The receptor's source is an adult in good health. The CDR3 DNA sequence: TGTGCCATCAGGGCCTGGACAGGGGACAACTACGAGCAGTACTTC. This gives the protein CAIRAWTGDNYEQYF.